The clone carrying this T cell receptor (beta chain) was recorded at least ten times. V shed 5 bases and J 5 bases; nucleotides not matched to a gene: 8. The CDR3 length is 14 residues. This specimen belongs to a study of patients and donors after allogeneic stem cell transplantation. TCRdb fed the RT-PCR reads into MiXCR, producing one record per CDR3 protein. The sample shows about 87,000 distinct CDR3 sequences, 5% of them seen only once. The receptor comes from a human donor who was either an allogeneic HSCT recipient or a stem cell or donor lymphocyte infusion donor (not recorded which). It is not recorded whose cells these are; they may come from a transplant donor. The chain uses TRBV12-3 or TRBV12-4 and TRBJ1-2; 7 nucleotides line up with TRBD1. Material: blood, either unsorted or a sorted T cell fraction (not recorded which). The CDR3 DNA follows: TGTGCCAGCAGTGACCACAGGGGCGAGTATGGCTACACCTTC. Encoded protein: CASSDHRGEYGYTF.